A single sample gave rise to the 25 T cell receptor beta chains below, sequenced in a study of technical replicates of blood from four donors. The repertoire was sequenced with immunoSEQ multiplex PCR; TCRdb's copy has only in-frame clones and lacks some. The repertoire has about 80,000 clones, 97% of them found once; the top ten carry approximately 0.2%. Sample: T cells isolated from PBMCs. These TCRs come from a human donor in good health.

The CDR3 region has the DNA TGTGCCAGCAATGGGGACAATCATCAGCCCCAGCATTTT. Translation gives CASNGDNHQPQHF. The chain combines TRBV28 with TRBJ1-5, with a possible D match to TRBD1 (6 bases). The CDR3 contains 13 residues. Germline-derived CDR1 and CDR2 are MDHEN and SYDVKM. The V gene lost 7 bases and the J gene lost 5 bases, with 12 bases spanning the gap.

CDR3 loop: CAWGEVGTGRNYEQYF. The CDR3 nucleotides read TGTGCCTGGGGGGAGGTGGGGACAGGGCGAAACTACGAGCAGTACTTC. This chain links TRBV30 with TRBJ2-7, with 9 positions matching TRBD1. CDR3 length equals 16 residues. The trim removed 5 bases at V and 3 bases at J, leaving 14 bases unmatched. Germline lookup yields CDR1 GTSNPN and CDR2 SVGIG (reference sequence).

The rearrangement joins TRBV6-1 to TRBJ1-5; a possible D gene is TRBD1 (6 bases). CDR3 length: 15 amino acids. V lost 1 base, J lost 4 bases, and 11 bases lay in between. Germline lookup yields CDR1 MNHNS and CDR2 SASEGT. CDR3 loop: CASSEGTVGNQPQHF. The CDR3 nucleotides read TGTGCCAGCAGTGAAGGGACAGTGGGGAATCAGCCCCAGCATTTT.

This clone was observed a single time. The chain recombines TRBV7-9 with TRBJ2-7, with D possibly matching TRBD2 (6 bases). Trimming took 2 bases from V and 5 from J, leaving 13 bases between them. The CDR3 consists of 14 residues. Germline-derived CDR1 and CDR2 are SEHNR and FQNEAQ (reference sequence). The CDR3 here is CASSLNPGGDEQYF. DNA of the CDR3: TGTGCCAGCAGCTTAAACCCCGGGGGAGACGAGCAGTACTTC.

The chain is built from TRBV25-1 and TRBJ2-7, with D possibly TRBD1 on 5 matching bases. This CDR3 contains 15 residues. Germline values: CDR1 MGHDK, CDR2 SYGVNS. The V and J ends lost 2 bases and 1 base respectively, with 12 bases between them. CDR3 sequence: CASSELGVASYEQYF. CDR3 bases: TGTGCCAGCAGTGAACTAGGGGTCGCGTCCTACGAGCAGTACTTC.

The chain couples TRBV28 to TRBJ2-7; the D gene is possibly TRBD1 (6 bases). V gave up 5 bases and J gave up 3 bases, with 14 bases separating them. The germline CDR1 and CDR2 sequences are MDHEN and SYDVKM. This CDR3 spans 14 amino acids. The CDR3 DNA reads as TGTGCCAGCAGTAATACAGGGTTTCGCTACGAGCAGTACTTC. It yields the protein CASSNTGFRYEQYF.

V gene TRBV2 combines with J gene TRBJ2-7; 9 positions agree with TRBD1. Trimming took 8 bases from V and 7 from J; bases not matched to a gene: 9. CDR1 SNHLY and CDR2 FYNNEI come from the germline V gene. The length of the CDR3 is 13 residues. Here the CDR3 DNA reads TGTGCCAGCGAAGGACAGGGGCTTGGAGAGCAGTACTTC. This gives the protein CASEGQGLGEQYF.

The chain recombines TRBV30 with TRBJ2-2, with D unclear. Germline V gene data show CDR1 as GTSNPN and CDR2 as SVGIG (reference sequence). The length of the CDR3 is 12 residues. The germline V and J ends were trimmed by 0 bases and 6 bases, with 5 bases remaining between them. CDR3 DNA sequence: TGTGCCTGGAGTGTACTGGCCGGGGAGCTGTTTTTT. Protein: CAWSVLAGELFF.

The CDR3 sequence: CASSVGQGRAYEQYF. CDR3 DNA: TGTGCCAGCAGCGTAGGACAGGGCAGGGCCTACGAGCAGTACTTC. The chain combines TRBV9 with TRBJ2-7, with 7 nucleotides matching TRBD1. The CDR3 is 15 amino acids. The junction had 5 bases not matched to a gene; V was cut back by 0 bases and J by 2 bases. Germline V lookup: CDR1 SGDLS, CDR2 YYNGEE.

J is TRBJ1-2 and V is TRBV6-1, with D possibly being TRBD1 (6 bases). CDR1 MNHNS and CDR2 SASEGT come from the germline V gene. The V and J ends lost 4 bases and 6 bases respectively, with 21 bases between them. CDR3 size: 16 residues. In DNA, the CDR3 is TGTGCCAGCAGTGGATTTACTGTGGGACAACTAAATGGCTACACCTTC. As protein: CASSGFTVGQLNGYTF.

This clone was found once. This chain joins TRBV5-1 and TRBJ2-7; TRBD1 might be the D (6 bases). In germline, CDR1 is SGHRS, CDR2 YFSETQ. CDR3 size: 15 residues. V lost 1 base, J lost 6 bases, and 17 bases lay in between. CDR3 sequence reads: CASSLQTGEVAEQYF. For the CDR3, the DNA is TGCGCCAGCAGCTTGCAGACAGGTGAAGTTGCCGAGCAGTACTTC.

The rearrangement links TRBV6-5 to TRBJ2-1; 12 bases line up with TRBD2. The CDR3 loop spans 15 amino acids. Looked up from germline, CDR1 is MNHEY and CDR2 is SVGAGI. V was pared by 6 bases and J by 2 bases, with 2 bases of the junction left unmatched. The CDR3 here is CASRRLAGAYNEQFF. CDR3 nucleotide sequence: TGTGCCAGCAGACGACTAGCGGGGGCCTACAATGAGCAGTTCTTC.

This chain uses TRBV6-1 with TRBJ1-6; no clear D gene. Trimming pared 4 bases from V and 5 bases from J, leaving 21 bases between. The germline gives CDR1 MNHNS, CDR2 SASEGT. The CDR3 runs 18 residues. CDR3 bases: TGTGCCAGCAGTGCGGTAGGAGTAGGCTATTGGAATAATTCACCCCTCCACTTT. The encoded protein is CASSAVGVGYWNNSPLHF.

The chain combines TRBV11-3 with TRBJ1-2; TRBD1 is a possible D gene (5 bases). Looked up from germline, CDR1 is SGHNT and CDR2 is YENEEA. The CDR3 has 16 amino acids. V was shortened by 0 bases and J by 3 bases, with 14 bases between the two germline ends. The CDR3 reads CASSLEGEVLHYGYTF. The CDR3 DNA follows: TGTGCCAGCAGCTTAGAAGGGGAAGTCTTACACTATGGCTACACCTTC. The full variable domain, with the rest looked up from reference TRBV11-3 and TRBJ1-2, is EAGVVQSPRYKIIEKKQPVAFWCNPISGHNTLYWYLQNLGQGPELLIRYENEEAVDDSQLPKDRFSAERLKGVDSTLKIQPAELGDSAVYLCASSLEGEVLHYGYTFGSGTRLTVV.

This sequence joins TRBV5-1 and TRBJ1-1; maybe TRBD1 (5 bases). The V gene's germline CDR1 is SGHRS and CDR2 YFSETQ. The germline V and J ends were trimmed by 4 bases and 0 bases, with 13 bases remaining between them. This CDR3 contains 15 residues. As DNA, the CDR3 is TGCGCCAGCAGCATGTACTCAGGGATGAACACTGAAGCTTTCTTT. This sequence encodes CASSMYSGMNTEAFF.

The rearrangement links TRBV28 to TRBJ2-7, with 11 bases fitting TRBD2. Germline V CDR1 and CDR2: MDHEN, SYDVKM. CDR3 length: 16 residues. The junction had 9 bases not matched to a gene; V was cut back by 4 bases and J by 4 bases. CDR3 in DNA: TGTGCCAGCAGTTATGGGCTAGCGGGAGGTCTATACGAGCAGTACTTC. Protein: CASSYGLAGGLYEQYF. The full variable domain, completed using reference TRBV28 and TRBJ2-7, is DVKVTQSSRYLVKRTGEKVFLECVQDMDHENMFWYRQDPGLGLRLIYFSYDVKMKEKGDIPEGYSVSREKKERFSLILESASTNQTSMYLCASSYGLAGGLYEQYFGPGTRLTVT.

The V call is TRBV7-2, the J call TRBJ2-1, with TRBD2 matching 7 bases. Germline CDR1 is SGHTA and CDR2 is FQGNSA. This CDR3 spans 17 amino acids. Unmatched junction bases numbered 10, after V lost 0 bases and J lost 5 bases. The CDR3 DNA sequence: TGTGCCAGCAGCTTAGCGGGAGGGGAGATCCGGAACAATGAGCAGTTCTTC. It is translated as CASSLAGGEIRNNEQFF. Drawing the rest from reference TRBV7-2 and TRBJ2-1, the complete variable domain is GAGVSQSPSNKVTEKGKDVELRCDPISGHTALYWYRQSLGQGLEFLIYFQGNSAPDKSGLPSDRFSAERTGGSVSTLTIQRTQQEDSAVYLCASSLAGGEIRNNEQFFGPGTRLTVL.

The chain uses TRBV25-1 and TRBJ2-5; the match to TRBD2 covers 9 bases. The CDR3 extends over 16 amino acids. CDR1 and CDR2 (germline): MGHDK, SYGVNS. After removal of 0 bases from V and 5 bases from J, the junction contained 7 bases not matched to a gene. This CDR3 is CASSEYVSGGWETQYF. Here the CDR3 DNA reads TGTGCCAGCAGTGAATATGTTAGCGGGGGTTGGGAGACCCAGTACTTC.

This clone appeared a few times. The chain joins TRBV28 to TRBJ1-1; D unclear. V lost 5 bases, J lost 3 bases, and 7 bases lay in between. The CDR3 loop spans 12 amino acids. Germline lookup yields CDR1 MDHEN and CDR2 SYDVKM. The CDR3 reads CASSRSHTEAFF. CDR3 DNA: TGTGCCAGCAGTAGGAGTCACACTGAAGCTTTCTTT.

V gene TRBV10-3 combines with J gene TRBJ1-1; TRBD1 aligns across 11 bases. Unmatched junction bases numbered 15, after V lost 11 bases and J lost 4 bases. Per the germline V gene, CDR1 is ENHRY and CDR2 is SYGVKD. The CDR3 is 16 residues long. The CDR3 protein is CAVQRGQGGAGTEAFF. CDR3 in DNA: TGTGCCGTACAACGGGGACAGGGGGGCGCCGGCACTGAAGCTTTCTTT.

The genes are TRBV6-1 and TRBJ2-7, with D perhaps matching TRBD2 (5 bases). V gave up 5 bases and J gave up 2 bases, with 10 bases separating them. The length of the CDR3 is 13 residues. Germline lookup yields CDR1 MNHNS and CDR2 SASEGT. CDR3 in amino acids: CASSSGIAYEQYF. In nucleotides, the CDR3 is TGTGCCAGCAGTTCGGGAATTGCCTACGAGCAGTACTTC.

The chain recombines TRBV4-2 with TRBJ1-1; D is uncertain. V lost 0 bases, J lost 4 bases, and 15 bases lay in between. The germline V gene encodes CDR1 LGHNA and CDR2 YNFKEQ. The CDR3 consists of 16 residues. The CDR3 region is CASSQEMIGGSTEAFF. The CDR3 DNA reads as TGTGCCAGCAGCCAAGAAATGATCGGAGGGAGCACTGAAGCTTTCTTT.

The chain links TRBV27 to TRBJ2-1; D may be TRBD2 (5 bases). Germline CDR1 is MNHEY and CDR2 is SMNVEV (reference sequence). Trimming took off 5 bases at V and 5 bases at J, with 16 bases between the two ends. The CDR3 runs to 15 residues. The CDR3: CASSLSVGANNEQFF. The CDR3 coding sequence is TGTGCCAGCAGTCTCTCGGTGGGAGCGAACAATGAGCAGTTCTTC.

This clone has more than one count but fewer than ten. Written as DNA, the CDR3 is TGTGCCAGCATTCCCTCCAGGGGGTCAGGGGAGACCCAGTACTTC. Its translation: CASIPSRGSGETQYF. This chain links TRBV6-5 with TRBJ2-5, with 7 nucleotides matching TRBD1. The length of the CDR3 is 15 residues. Per the germline V gene, CDR1 is MNHEY and CDR2 is SVGAGI. Trimming at V came to 7 bases and at J to 5 bases, leaving 13 bases not matched to a gene.

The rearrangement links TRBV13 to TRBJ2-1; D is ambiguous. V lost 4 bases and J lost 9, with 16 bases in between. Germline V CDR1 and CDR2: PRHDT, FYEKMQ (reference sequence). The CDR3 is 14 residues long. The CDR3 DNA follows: TGTGCCAGCAGCTCCCCCGCGAGAGCCGTTGAGCAGTTCTTC. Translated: CASSSPARAVEQFF.